This entry describes one T cell receptor (beta chain). Its antigen is currently unknown. These data originate in a study of T cells after yellow fever vaccination. Points from the study as a whole: Post-booster reappearance was seen for most primary-vaccination clones (roughly 96% CD4, 88% CD8). Peaking faster, on day 5 versus 15, the secondary response was nonetheless weaker.

The authors made TCR cDNA by 5'RACE template switching, adding a universal primer site and UMIs. TCRdb re-called the 5' RACE reads with MiXCR, one entry per CDR3 protein. The sample yields about 170,000 distinct CDR3 sequences, approximately 9.9% seen once. The material was CD8+ T cells sorted from PBMCs, obtained 15 days after the yellow fever booster vaccination. The sequence was collected from a man younger than 35 who received the YFV17D yellow fever vaccine.

This CDR3 is CASSLGGGANEQFF. The CDR3 DNA follows: TGTGCCAGCAGTTTAGGCGGGGGGGCCAATGAGCAGTTCTTC. The chain links TRBV27 to TRBJ2-1, with 9 bases that match TRBD2. The ends lost 2 bases at V and 6 bases at J; junction bases unmatched: 2. Germline V gene lookup returns CDR1 MNHEY and CDR2 SMNVEV (reference sequence). CDR3 length equals 14 residues.